This TCR beta chain was recovered during a study of blood T cell repertoires in COVID-19. About the study: Acute and convalescent COVID-19 specimens originated in the United States, Italy and Spain. PBMCs, B-cell-depleted T cells, or T cells were the source of the cDNA or gDNA that made up the material.

Original processing notes: It was from reference gene primer amplification that nucleated cell counts were estimated. The assay was immunoSEQ multiplex PCR, and TCRdb's table has in-frame clones only and misses some. V, J and clone size were drawn from that table, and D and trimming were deduced from the DNA. The repertoire consists of under 200,000 clones, with 65% to 85% occurring once and the leading ten covering more than 3.5%. V lost 4 bases, J lost 1 base, and 13 bases lay in between. Germline CDR1 GTSNPN, CDR2 SVGIG (reference sequence). This CDR3 comprises 14 residues. The chain carries TRBV30 and TRBJ2-5; D is perhaps TRBD1 (6 bases). The sample taken for sequencing was peripheral blood. The source is an elderly woman with acute or convalescent COVID-19. This CDR3 reads CAWTPRGFQETQYF. In DNA form, the CDR3 reads TGTGCCTGGACCCCCAGGGGATTCCAAGAGACCCAGTACTTC.